The subject of this entry is one T cell receptor beta chain. Its target is not known. The data were taken from a study of T cells in Graves' hyperthyroidism and ophthalmopathy. The investigators amplified TCR beta CDR3 regions from RNA transcripts. Initially, a first-round RT-PCR of the TCR CDR3 employed the HTBI primer set. TCRdb ran MiXCR on the multiplex PCR reads and lists one entry per CDR3 protein. The data show around 280,000 distinct CDR3 sequences, 12% to 15% seen once. CDR3 length: 14 amino acids. V was cut by 4 bases and J by 1 base, with 10 bases left in between. Broader study findings: Ophthalmopathy could be told apart from stable hyperthyroidism with a 13 V-J model. Blood also carried most thyroid clonotypes expanded above 0.001.

Any patient presenting with uncontrolled infection, other autoimmune disease, pregnancy or lactation was left out. Each diagnosis was grounded in clinical symptoms, serum thyroxine and TRAb, thyroid ultrasound, and orbital computed tomography. V is TRBV12-3 or TRBV12-4 and J is TRBJ1-1, with D possibly being TRBD1 (6 bases). The material sequenced was blood. This sequence originates from a woman in her thirties or forties with Graves' hyperthyroidism. The CDR3 reads CASSSQGTNTEAFF. For the CDR3, the DNA is TGTGCCAGCAGTTCTCAGGGGACGAACACTGAAGCTTTCTTT.